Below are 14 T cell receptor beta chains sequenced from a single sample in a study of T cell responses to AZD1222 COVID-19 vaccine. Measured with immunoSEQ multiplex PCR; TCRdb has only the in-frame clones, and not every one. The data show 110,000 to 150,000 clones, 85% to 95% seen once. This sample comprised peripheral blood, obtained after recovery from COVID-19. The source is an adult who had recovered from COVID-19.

The chain's CDR3 is CASSPGVNYGYTF. The CDR3 DNA sequence: TGTGCCAGCAGCCCCGGGGTTAACTATGGCTACACCTTC. V gene TRBV6-6 combines with J gene TRBJ1-2; no reliable D call. Trimming cost V 6 bases and J 1 base, with 9 bases left between them. The germline V gene has CDR1 MNHNY and CDR2 SVGAGI (reference sequence). The CDR3 sequence is 13 residues long.

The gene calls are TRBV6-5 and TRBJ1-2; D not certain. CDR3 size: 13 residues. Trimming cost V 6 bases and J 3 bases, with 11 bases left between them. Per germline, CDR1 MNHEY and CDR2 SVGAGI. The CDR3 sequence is CASRPASDYGYTF. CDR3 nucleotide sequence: TGTGCCAGCAGACCCGCATCCGACTATGGCTACACCTTC.

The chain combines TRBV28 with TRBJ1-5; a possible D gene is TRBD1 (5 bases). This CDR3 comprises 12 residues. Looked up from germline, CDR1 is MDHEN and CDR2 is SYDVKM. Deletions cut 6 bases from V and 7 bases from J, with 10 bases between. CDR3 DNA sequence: TGTGCCAGCAGACAGGCCGCCCAGCCCCAGCATTTT. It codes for CASRQAAQPQHF.

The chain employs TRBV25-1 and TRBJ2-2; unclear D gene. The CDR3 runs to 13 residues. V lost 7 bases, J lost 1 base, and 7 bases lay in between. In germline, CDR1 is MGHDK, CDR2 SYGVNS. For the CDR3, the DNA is TGTGCCAGCACCGGAAAGAACACCGGGGAGCTGTTTTTT. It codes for CASTGKNTGELFF.

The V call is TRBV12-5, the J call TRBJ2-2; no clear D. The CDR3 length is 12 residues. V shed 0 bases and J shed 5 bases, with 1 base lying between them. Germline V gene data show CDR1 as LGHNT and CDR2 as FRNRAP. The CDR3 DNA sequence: TGTGCTAGTGGTTTGGTTACCGGGGAGCTGTTTTTT. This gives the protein CASGLVTGELFF.

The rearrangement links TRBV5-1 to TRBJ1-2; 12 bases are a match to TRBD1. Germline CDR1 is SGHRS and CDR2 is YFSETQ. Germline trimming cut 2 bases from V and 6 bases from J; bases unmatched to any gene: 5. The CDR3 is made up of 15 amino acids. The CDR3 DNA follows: TGCGCCAGCAGCTTAACCGGGACAGGGGGCAATGGCTACACCTTC. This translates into CASSLTGTGGNGYTF.

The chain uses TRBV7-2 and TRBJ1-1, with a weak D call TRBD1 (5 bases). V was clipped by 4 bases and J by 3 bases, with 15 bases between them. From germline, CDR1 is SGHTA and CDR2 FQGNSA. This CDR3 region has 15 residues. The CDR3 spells CASSSLTRGDTEAFF. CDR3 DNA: TGTGCCAGCAGCTCCCTAACACGGGGGGACACTGAAGCTTTCTTT. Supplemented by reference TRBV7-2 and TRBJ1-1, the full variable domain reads GAGVSQSPSNKVTEKGKDVELRCDPISGHTALYWYRQSLGQGLEFLIYFQGNSAPDKSGLPSDRFSAERTGGSVSTLTIQRTQQEDSAVYLCASSSLTRGDTEAFFGQGTRLTVV.

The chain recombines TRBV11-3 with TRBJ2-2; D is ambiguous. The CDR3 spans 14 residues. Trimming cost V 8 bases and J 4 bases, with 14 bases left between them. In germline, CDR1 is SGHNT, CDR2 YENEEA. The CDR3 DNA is TGTGCCAGCTCTCACTCAATATTCACCGGGGAGCTGTTTTTT. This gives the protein CASSHSIFTGELFF.

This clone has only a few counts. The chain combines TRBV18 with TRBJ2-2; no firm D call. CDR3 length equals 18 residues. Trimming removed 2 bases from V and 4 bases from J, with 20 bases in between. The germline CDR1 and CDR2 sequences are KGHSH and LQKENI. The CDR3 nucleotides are TGTGCCAGCTCACCAAATTCAGGACCCAGCCGCGGCACCGGGGAGCTGTTTTTT. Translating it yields CASSPNSGPSRGTGELFF.

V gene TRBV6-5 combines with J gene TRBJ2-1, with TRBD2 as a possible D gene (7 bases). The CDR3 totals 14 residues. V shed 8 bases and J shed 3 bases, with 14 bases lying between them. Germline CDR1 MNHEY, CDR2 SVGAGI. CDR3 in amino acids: CASARGASYNEQFF. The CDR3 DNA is TGTGCCAGCGCCCGGGGGGCCAGCTACAATGAGCAGTTCTTC.

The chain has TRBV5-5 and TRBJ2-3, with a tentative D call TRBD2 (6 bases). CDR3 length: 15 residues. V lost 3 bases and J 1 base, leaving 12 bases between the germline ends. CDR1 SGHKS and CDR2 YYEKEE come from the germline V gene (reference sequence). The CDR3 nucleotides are TGTGCCAGCAGCTCGGGACTCTCAGGCACAGATACGCAGTATTTT. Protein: CASSSGLSGTDTQYF.

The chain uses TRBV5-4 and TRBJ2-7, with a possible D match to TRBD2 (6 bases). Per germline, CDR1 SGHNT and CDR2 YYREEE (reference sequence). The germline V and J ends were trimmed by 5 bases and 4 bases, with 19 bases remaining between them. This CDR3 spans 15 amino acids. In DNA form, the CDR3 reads TGTGCCAGCAGTTTGCCGGGACTGCAGACTTACGAGCAGTACTTC. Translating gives CASSLPGLQTYEQYF.

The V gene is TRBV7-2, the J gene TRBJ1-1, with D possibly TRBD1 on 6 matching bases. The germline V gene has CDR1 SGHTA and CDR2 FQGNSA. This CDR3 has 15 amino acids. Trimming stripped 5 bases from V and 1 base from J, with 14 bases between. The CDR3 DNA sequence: TGTGCCAGCAGCCCGGACAGTCTTTCGAACACTGAAGCTTTCTTT. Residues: CASSPDSLSNTEAFF.

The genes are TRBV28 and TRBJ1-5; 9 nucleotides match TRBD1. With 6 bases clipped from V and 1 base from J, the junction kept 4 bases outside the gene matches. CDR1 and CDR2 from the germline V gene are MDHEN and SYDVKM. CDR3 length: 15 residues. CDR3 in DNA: TGTGCCAGCAGGGAGACAGGGGGGAGCAATCAGCCCCAGCATTTT. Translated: CASRETGGSNQPQHF.